This T cell receptor (beta chain) was identified during a study of spatial heterogeneity in lung cancer. For the study at large: The count of detected beta-chain sequences consistently exceeded that of alpha-chain sequences.

The V and J ends lost 4 bases and 6 bases, in that order; junction bases with no gene match: 4. CDR1 and CDR2 from the germline V gene are LNHDA and SQIVND (reference sequence). The CDR3 extends over 16 amino acids. TCRdb analysed the 5' RACE reads with MiXCR anew, one entry per CDR3 protein. The sample records about 22,000 distinct CDR3 sequences, 3.5% to 5% being singletons. Time point here: sample taken at primary tumor resection. Without sorting, whole RNA was sequenced from tumor, nontumor lung or frozen PBMC. This clonotype showed up many times. The sequencing here drew on PBMCs, taken at surgery. J is TRBJ1-6 and V is TRBV19; 12 nucleotides line up with TRBD1. The receptor comes from a male donor with early-stage non-small cell lung cancer. CDR3 bases: TGTGCCAGTAGTACCCAGGGACAGGGGGCTAATTCACCCCTCCACTTT. Translated, it gives CASSTQGQGANSPLHF.